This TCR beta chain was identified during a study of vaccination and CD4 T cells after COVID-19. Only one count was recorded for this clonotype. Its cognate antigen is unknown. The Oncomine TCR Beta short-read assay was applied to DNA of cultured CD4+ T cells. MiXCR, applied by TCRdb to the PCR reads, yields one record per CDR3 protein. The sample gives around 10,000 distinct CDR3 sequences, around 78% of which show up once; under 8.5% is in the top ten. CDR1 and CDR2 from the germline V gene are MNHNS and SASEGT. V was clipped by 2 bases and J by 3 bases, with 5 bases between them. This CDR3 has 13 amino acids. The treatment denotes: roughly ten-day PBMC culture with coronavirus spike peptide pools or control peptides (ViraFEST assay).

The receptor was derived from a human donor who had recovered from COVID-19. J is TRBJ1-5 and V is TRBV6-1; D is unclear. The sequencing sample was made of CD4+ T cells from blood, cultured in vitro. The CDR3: CASSEQNNQPQHF. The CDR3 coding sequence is TGTGCCAGCAGTGAACAGAACAATCAGCCCCAGCATTTT.